A single sample is the source of the 16 T cell receptor beta chains below, sequenced in a study of T cells after yellow fever vaccination. TCRdb fed the 5' RACE reads into MiXCR, producing one record per CDR3 protein. Seen here are around 350,000 distinct CDR3 sequences, 6.2% observed once, and the top ten hold approximately 16%. This specimen consisted of PBMCs, obtained 5 days after the yellow fever booster vaccination. These receptors came from a man younger than 40 who received the YFV17D yellow fever vaccine.

In this sample, this clonotype turned up a few times. The genes are TRBV7-9 and TRBJ2-2; 9 bases are shared with TRBD1. CDR1 and CDR2 (germline): SEHNR, FQNEAQ (reference sequence). This CDR3 comprises 15 residues. The J segment lost 5 bases and the V segment lost 5 bases, leaving 6 bases of the junction unmatched. The CDR3: CASSLGQGWTGELFF. CDR3 DNA: TGTGCCAGCAGCCTCGGACAGGGGTGGACCGGGGAGCTGTTTTTT. Using reference TRBV7-9 and TRBJ2-2 for the parts outside the CDR3, the full variable domain is DTGVSQNPRHKITKRGQNVTFRCDPISEHNRLYWYRQTLGQGPEFLTYFQNEAQLEKSRLLSDRFSAERPKGSFSTLEIQRTEQGDSAMYLCASSLGQGWTGELFFGEGSRLTVL.

V and J are TRBV29-1 and TRBJ2-1, with 14 bases aligning to TRBD2. This CDR3 has 17 amino acids. Unmatched junction bases numbered 7, after V lost 6 bases and J lost 0 bases. Germline assignment: CDR1 SQVTM and CDR2 ANQGSEA. CDR3 DNA: TGCAGCGTCGGACTAGCGGGAGGCCTAAGCTCCTACAATGAGCAGTTCTTC. Translated, it gives CSVGLAGGLSSYNEQFF.

V is TRBV20-1 and J is TRBJ2-3, with 8 nucleotides matching TRBD2. CDR3 length equals 17 residues. Germline CDR1 and CDR2: DFQATT and SNEGSKA (reference sequence). Unmatched junction bases numbered 13, after V lost 0 bases and J lost 5 bases. CDR3 amino acids: CSARDPLSGKGGDTQYF. The CDR3 bases are TGCAGTGCTAGAGATCCGCTTAGCGGGAAGGGGGGAGATACGCAGTATTTT.

The rearrangement joins TRBV5-6 to TRBJ1-5; a possible D gene is TRBD1 (5 bases). Germline CDR1 and CDR2: SGHDT and YYEEEE. Trimming shortened V by 4 bases and J by 2 bases, and 13 bases separated the two germline ends. CDR3 length equals 15 residues. CDR3 DNA sequence: TGTGCCAGCAGCCGCCGTGGGGACGGCAATCAGCCCCAGCATTTT. Its translation is CASSRRGDGNQPQHF.

This clonotype was recorded at least ten times. The rearrangement links TRBV20-1 to TRBJ2-7, with D perhaps TRBD1 or TRBD2 (5 bases each). CDR1 and CDR2 from the germline V gene are DFQATT and SNEGSKA (reference sequence). The V end lost 6 bases, the J end lost 1 base, and 10 bases lay between the germline ends. The CDR3 covers 12 residues. The CDR3 DNA follows: TGCAGTGCGACAGCGGAGTCCTACGAGCAGTACTTC. Encoded protein: CSATAESYEQYF.

The V gene is TRBV20-1, the J gene TRBJ2-3; D gene unclear. The germline V gene has CDR1 DFQATT and CDR2 SNEGSKA (reference sequence). V lost 3 bases, J lost 0 bases, and 13 bases lay in between. The CDR3 sequence is 15 residues long. CDR3 sequence reads: CSARRWAGSTDTQYF. In DNA form, the CDR3 reads TGCAGTGCTAGGAGGTGGGCCGGCAGCACAGATACGCAGTATTTT.

The chain recombines TRBV5-4 with TRBJ2-7; 11 bases agree with TRBD2. The CDR3 loop spans 15 amino acids. The V segment lost 5 bases and the J segment 2 bases; nucleotides outside the gene matches: 6. Germline values: CDR1 SGHNT, CDR2 YYREEE (reference sequence). CDR3 region: CASSRGLAAPYEQYF. The CDR3 nucleotides read TGTGCCAGCAGTAGGGGACTAGCGGCACCCTACGAGCAGTACTTC.

As for this clonotype: This clone may be a read error of a much larger clone one base away. Likely a read error: the CDR3 ends without its conserved phenylalanine or tryptophan. The chain links TRBV12-3 or TRBV12-4 to TRBJ1-2; 7 positions agree with TRBD1. Losses at the gene ends were 5 bases for V and 0 bases for J; bases not matched to a gene: 3. This CDR3 comprises 14 residues. The CDR3 bases are TGTGCCAGCAGTGCTGGGACAGCTAACTATGGCTACACCTCC. It specifies CASSAGTANYGYTS.

The chain links TRBV27 to TRBJ2-3, with 12 bases fitting TRBD2. The CDR3 has 16 amino acids. V dropped 6 bases and J dropped 3; count of bases not matched to a gene: 7. CDR1 and CDR2 from the germline V gene are MNHEY and SMNVEV (reference sequence). As DNA, the CDR3 is TGTGCCAGCAGCGAATCACTAGCGGGGGGTACAGATACGCAGTATTTT. It is translated as CASSESLAGGTDTQYF.

This clonotype was counted at least ten times. The chain combines TRBV5-1 with TRBJ2-2, with D possibly TRBD2 on 5 matching bases. Germline lookup yields CDR1 SGHRS and CDR2 YFSETQ. The V end lost 2 bases, the J end lost 0 bases, and 11 bases lay between the germline ends. The CDR3 runs 16 residues. CDR3 coding DNA: TGCGCCAGCAGCTTAGGGAGTATGCCGAACACCGGGGAGCTGTTTTTT. As protein: CASSLGSMPNTGELFF.

This clonotype appeared many times. This sequence joins TRBV21-1 and TRBJ1-1; TRBD1 reflects the table's D call only, with no check against the DNA. TRBV21-1 is classified as a pseudogene. This CDR3 comprises 12 residues. CDR3 sequence reads: CASSPGGEVAFF. As DNA, the CDR3 is TGTGCCAGCAGCCCCGGGGGGGAGGTGGCTTTCTTT.

This clonotype was found many times. The J gene is TRBJ2-1, the V gene TRBV7-2; 12 bases fit TRBD2. The CDR3 totals 16 residues. V dropped 2 bases and J dropped 8; count of bases not matched to a gene: 7. Per the germline V gene, CDR1 is SGHTA and CDR2 is FQGNSA. This CDR3 reads CASSLRLLAGGDEQFF. DNA for the CDR3: TGTGCCAGCAGCTTACGTCTACTAGCGGGAGGCGATGAGCAGTTCTTC.

The V call is TRBV18, the J call TRBJ2-7; weak D call: TRBD1 (6 bases). This CDR3 region has 13 residues. V lost 4 bases to trimming and J lost 0 bases, with 7 bases between them. Looked up from germline, CDR1 is KGHSH and CDR2 is LQKENI. CDR3: CASSQDSSYEQYF. As DNA, the CDR3 is TGTGCCAGCTCACAGGACAGCTCCTACGAGCAGTACTTC.

The table lists this clonotype with a few counts. The chain links TRBV6-1 to TRBJ1-2; possible D gene TRBD1, 6 bases. V lost 8 bases and J lost 4, with 23 bases in between. Germline lookup yields CDR1 MNHNS and CDR2 SASEGT. There are 16 residues in the CDR3. Written as DNA, the CDR3 is TGTGCCAGCGCCTTGACTGCTACGGGGGGCGGCTATGGCTACACCTTC. This translates into CASALTATGGGYGYTF.

Ten or more counts support this clonotype. The chain carries TRBV27 and TRBJ2-2; D ambiguous. CDR1 is MNHEY, CDR2 SMNVEV, per germline (reference sequence). The CDR3 length is 12 residues. Trimming stripped 5 bases from V and 7 bases from J, with 8 bases between. The CDR3 bases are TGTGCCAGCAGTCCACAGCACGGGGAGCTGTTTTTT. Protein product: CASSPQHGELFF.

This clonotype was seen once. Possible read error: a much larger clone is one base away. The chain combines TRBV20-1 with TRBJ1-1; no definite D call. Trimming removed 1 base at V and 1 base at J, with 10 bases between. The germline V gene encodes CDR1 DFQATT and CDR2 SNEGSKA (reference sequence). This CDR3 is 14 amino acids long. DNA of the CDR3: TGCAGTGCTAGAGGCCTGGTCAGGAACACTGAAGCTTTCTTT. Protein product: CSARGLVRNTEAFF.